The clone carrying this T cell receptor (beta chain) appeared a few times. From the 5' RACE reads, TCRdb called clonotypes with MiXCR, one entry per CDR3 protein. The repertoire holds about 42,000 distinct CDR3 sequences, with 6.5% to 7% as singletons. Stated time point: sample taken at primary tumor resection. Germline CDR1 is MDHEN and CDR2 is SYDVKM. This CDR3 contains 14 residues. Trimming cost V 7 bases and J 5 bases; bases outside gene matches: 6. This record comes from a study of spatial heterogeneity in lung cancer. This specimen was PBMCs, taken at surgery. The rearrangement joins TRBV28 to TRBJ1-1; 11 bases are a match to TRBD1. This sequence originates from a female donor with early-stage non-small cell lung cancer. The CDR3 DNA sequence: TGTGCCAGCATACCCGGGACAGGGGGGACTGAAGCTTTCTTT. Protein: CASIPGTGGTEAFF.